This T cell receptor beta chain was identified in a study of CD8+CD57+ T cells in acquired aplastic anemia. Individuals selected for sequencing had exhibited CD8+CD57+ cell expansion on flow cytometry. J gave up 4 bases and V 2 bases, and 4 bases lay outside the gene matches. From germline, CDR1 is LNHNV and CDR2 YYDKDF (reference sequence). This CDR3 region has 15 residues. The template for TCR beta VDJ and CDR3 sequence profiling was genomic DNA. TCRdb passed the reads through MiXCR, listing each CDR3 protein once. The sample carries some 200,000 distinct CDR3 sequences, approximately 60% recorded once.

The chain joins TRBV15 to TRBJ2-2; 7 bases map to TRBD2. This clonotype originated in a human donor with aplastic anemia. The sample taken for sequencing was sorted CD4+, CD8+, or CD8+CD57+ T cells (not recorded which) from PBMCs. The DNA of the CDR3 is TGTGCCACCAGCAGACTAGCGGAACCCACCGGGGAGCTGTTTTTT. It specifies CATSRLAEPTGELFF.